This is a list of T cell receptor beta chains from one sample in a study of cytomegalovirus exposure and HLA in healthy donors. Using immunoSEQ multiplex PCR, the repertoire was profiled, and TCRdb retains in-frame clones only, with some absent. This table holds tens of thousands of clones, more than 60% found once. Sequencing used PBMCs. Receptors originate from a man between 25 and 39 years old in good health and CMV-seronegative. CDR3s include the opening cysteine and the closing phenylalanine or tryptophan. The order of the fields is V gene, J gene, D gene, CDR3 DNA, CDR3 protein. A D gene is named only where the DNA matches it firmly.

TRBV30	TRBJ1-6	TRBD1	TGTGCCTGGAACCGACAGGGGGGGAATTCACCCCTCCACTTT	CAWNRQGGNSPLHF
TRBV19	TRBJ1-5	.	TGTGCCAGTAGTATAGACGGGGTGAATAGCAATCAGCCCCAGCATTTT	CASSIDGVNSNQPQHF
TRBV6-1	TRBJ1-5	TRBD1	TGTGCCAGCAAAGACAGGGAATCTCAGCCCCAGCATTTT	CASKDRESQPQHF
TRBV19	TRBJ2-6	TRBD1	TGTGCCAGTAGTAGGACAGGATCTGGGGCCAACGTCCTGACTTTC	CASSRTGSGANVLTF
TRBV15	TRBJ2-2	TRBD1	TGTGCCACCAGCAGAAGGACAGGCCGGTCAATTGCGAACACCGGGGAGCTGTTTTTT	CATSRRTGRSIANTGELFF
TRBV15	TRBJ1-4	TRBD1	TGTGCCACCAGCTACTTTATCCGGGACAGGGGGAACAATGAAAAACTGTTTTTT	CATSYFIRDRGNNEKLFF
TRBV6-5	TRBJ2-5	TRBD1	TGTGCCAGCAGCCACGACAGGGAAGAGACCCAGTACTTC	CASSHDREETQYF
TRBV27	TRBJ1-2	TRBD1	TGTGCCAGCAGTTCCAACAGGGGTAACGGCTACACCTTC	CASSSNRGNGYTF
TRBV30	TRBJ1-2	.	TGTGCCTGGAGTCCATGGAGGGATGGCTACACCTTC	CAWSPWRDGYTF
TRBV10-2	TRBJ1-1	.	TGCGCCAGCGGCAGGGTGGCTGAAGCTTTCTTT	CASGRVAEAFF
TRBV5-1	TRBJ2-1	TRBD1	TGCGCCAGCAGCTTTGAAGGGACAGCGGACAATGAGCAGTTCTTC	CASSFEGTADNEQFF
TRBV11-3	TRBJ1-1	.	TGTGCCAGCAGCCCGCGGCGAGCGAAACCAGGGGAAACTGAAGCTTTCTTT	CASSPRRAKPGETEAFF
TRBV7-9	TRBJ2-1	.	TGTGCCAGCAGCTTTCGAAAGGTCGACAGAGATGAGCAGTTCTTC	CASSFRKVDRDEQFF
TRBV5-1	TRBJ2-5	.	TGCGCCAGCAGCTCAACGGCGACTGGACAAGAGACCCAGTACTTC	CASSSTATGQETQYF
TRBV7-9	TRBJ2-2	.	TGTGCCAGCAGAAATAGCACTTCTAACACCGGGGAGCTGTTTTTT	CASRNSTSNTGELFF
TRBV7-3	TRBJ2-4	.	TGTGCCAGCAGCTTTTGGGGGGGGCGGGACATTCAGTACTTC	CASSFWGGRDIQYF